The sequence of this T cell receptor (beta chain) was determined in a study of technical replicates of blood from a handful of donors. Data came from immunoSEQ multiplex PCR; TCRdb stores just in-frame clones and leaves some out. The data contain about 68,000 clones, 95% to 98% of them singletons. Germline V CDR1 and CDR2: SNHLY, FYNNEI. V was pared by 6 bases and J by 4 bases, with 22 bases between. The CDR3 sequence is 17 residues long. The TCR was taken from a human donor in good health. The genes are TRBV2 and TRBJ2-1; D not certain. The specimen was T cells isolated from PBMCs. The CDR3, as DNA: TGTGCCAGCAGCCCCAACGGTGTGGCACTGGAGTACAATGAGCAGTTCTTC. It is translated as CASSPNGVALEYNEQFF.